These T cell receptor beta chains were read from a single sample in a study of T cells in Graves' hyperthyroidism and ophthalmopathy. TCRdb re-called the multiplex PCR reads with MiXCR, one entry per CDR3 protein. The sample records hundreds of thousands of distinct CDR3 sequences, around a third being singletons. The sample comprised blood. These receptors all come from a woman aged 40 to 55 with Graves' hyperthyroidism. Both conserved end residues are part of each CDR3. The order of the fields is V gene, clone size, D gene, J gene, CDR3 protein, CDR3 DNA. The D gene is left open where the match is weak. A clone size is listed for some rows: how often the clone was seen (once, few, many), or a class if it is expanded.

>TRBV6-5|many|.|TRBJ1-2
CASSYSPRSYGYTF
TGTGCCAGCAGTTACTCGCCGAGGAGCTATGGCTACACCTTC
>TRBV10-3|.|TRBD1|TRBJ2-7
CAISGPGQGATEQYF
TGTGCCATCAGTGGGCCGGGACAGGGGGCCACCGAGCAGTACTTC
>TRBV12-3/TRBV12-4|many|.|TRBJ1-5
CASSGWGNQPQHF
TGTGCCAGCTCAGGGTGGGGCAATCAGCCCCAGCATTTT
>TRBV6-5|many|.|TRBJ1-2
CASSYLRGGSGYTF
TGTGCCAGCAGTTACTTGAGGGGGGGTTCTGGCTACACCTTC
>TRBV6-5|.|TRBD2|TRBJ2-1
CASSSLLAGASNEQFF
TGTGCCAGCAGTTCCCTCTTAGCGGGAGCGTCGAATGAGCAGTTCTTC
>TRBV4-1|.|.|TRBJ1-6
CASSQDPGDSSLHF
TGCGCCAGCAGCCAAGATCCTGGGGATTCATCCCTCCACTTT
>TRBV24-1|many|TRBD1|TRBJ2-5
CATSGDREAGREETQYF
TGTGCCACCAGCGGGGACAGGGAAGCGGGGCGTGAGGAGACCCAGTACTTC
>TRBV5-5|many|.|TRBJ1-1
CASSSGPSKGTEAFF
TGTGCCAGCAGCTCGGGACCAAGCAAGGGCACTGAAGCTTTCTTT
>TRBV7-2|many|.|TRBJ1-1
CASSSMGLNTEAFF
TGTGCCAGCAGCTCAATGGGTCTCAACACTGAAGCTTTCTTT
>TRBV7-2|.|TRBD2|TRBJ2-7
CASSLASGRAFEQYF
TGTGCCAGCAGCTTAGCAAGCGGGAGGGCCTTCGAGCAGTACTTC
>TRBV7-2|.|.|TRBJ1-3
CASSLDPAPRGRAFSSGNTIYF
TGTGCCAGCAGCTTAGATCCGGCCCCTCGGGGCAGGGCCTTTAGCTCTGGAAACACCATATATTTT
>TRBV10-2|.|.|TRBJ1-1
CASTLGGGSNTEAFF
TGTGCCAGCACCCTAGGTGGGGGATCGAACACTGAAGCTTTCTTT
>TRBV29-1|.|TRBD1|TRBJ2-6
CSVTGGGGGANVLTF
TGCAGCGTGACAGGGGGTGGTGGGGGGGCCAACGTCCTGACTTTC
>TRBV7-2|many|TRBD2|TRBJ2-7
CASSLEGRTSGYYEQYF
TGTGCCAGCAGCTTAGAAGGGCGGACTAGCGGCTACTACGAGCAGTACTTC
>TRBV7-9|once|TRBD1|TRBJ1-2
CASRRTRTGSGYTF
TGTGCCAGCAGACGAACTAGGACAGGGTCTGGCTACACCTTC
>TRBV29-1|.|.|TRBJ2-7
CSVVWGASCEQYF
TGCAGCGTTGTTTGGGGAGCCTCCTGCGAGCAGTACTTC
>TRBV20-1|.|.|TRBJ1-1
CSAMGGQRGGNTEAFF
TGCAGTGCTATGGGAGGGCAACGGGGCGGAAACACTGAAGCTTTCTTT